The 15 T cell receptor beta chains in this list originate from one sample, sequenced in a study of cytomegalovirus exposure and HLA in healthy donors. Profiled with immunoSEQ multiplex PCR; TCRdb holds only in-frame clones, not every one. The profile shows over 200,000 clones, around four fifths of them singletons. Sequencing was done on a sample of PBMCs. These receptors were taken from a woman between 18 and 29 years old in good health and CMV-seronegative.

The V gene is TRBV29-1, the J gene TRBJ2-7; TRBD1 matches 7 bases. The V gene's germline CDR1 is SQVTM and CDR2 ANQGSEA. The CDR3 spans 10 residues. After removal of 5 bases from V and 6 bases from J, the junction contained 1 base not matched to a gene. The CDR3 nucleotides are TGCAGCGTTAGGGACAGCGAGCAGTACTTC. This gives the protein CSVRDSEQYF.

The J gene is TRBJ1-4, the V gene TRBV11-2; D is undetermined. Trimming stripped 2 bases from V and 8 bases from J, with 3 bases between. CDR3 length: 11 residues. Germline-derived CDR1 and CDR2 are SGHAT and FQNNGV. CDR3 in DNA: TGTGCCAGCAGCTTATACGAAAAACTGTTTTTT. Its protein is CASSLYEKLFF.

The chain combines TRBV5-1 with TRBJ1-1; 10 nucleotides align to TRBD1. V dropped 0 bases and J dropped 4; count of bases not matched to a gene: 12. Germline V lookup: CDR1 SGHRS, CDR2 YFSETQ. The CDR3 spans 18 residues. The CDR3 DNA follows: TGCGCCAGCAGCTTGGAAGGGGGACAGGGGCCCATGGGCACTGAAGCTTTCTTT. This encodes CASSLEGGQGPMGTEAFF.

This chain uses TRBV7-9 with TRBJ1-1; D is undetermined. This CDR3 has 14 amino acids. Germline values: CDR1 SEHNR, CDR2 FQNEAQ (reference sequence). Trimming cost V 1 base and J 6 bases, with 12 bases left between them. The CDR3 region is CASSLEAGRPEAFF. As DNA, the CDR3 is TGTGCCAGCAGCTTAGAGGCTGGGAGGCCTGAAGCTTTCTTT.

V and J are TRBV5-6 and TRBJ2-7, with a possible D match to TRBD2 (5 bases). Germline values: CDR1 SGHDT, CDR2 YYEEEE. The V end lost 4 bases, the J end lost 0 bases, and 8 bases lay between the germline ends. This CDR3 has 13 residues. The CDR3: CASSPGSSYEQYF. CDR3 nucleotides: TGTGCCAGCAGCCCTGGGAGCTCCTACGAGCAGTACTTC.

The chain carries TRBV30 and TRBJ2-5, with D perhaps assigned TRBD1 or TRBD2 (6 bases each). The CDR3 covers 13 residues. CDR1 and CDR2 (germline): GTSNPN, SVGIG (reference sequence). Trimming shortened V by 4 bases and J by 5 bases, and 14 bases separated the two germline ends. The CDR3 loop is CAWNREVQETQYF. Here the CDR3 DNA reads TGTGCCTGGAACAGGGAGGTGCAGGAGACCCAGTACTTC.

V is TRBV27 and J is TRBJ2-7; D may be TRBD2 (6 bases). The CDR3 loop spans 15 amino acids. The ends were cut back, 2 bases at V and 3 bases at J, with 14 bases in the middle. Germline V gives CDR1 MNHEY, CDR2 SMNVEV (reference sequence). CDR3 in DNA: TGTGCCAGCAGTTTAAGTGGGGGAGCGGGCTACGAGCAGTACTTC. Its translation: CASSLSGGAGYEQYF.

The chain links TRBV12-5 to TRBJ2-1; 12 bases fit TRBD2. CDR3 length: 18 residues. Germline trimming cut 1 base from V and 4 bases from J; bases unmatched to any gene: 8. The germline V gene encodes CDR1 LGHNT and CDR2 FRNRAP. The chain's CDR3 is CASGLALAGGPGYNEQFF. The DNA for the CDR3 is TGTGCTAGTGGTTTGGCTCTAGCGGGGGGGCCGGGATACAATGAGCAGTTCTTC.

The chain carries TRBV29-1 and TRBJ2-3; maybe TRBD2 (6 bases). V gave up 0 bases and J gave up 1 base, with 14 bases separating them. Germline CDR1 and CDR2: SQVTM and ANQGSEA. The CDR3 is 16 residues long. The CDR3 sequence is CSVEDRGGGGTDTQYF. The CDR3 DNA follows: TGCAGCGTTGAAGATCGTGGGGGAGGAGGCACAGATACGCAGTATTTT.

V and J are TRBV4-1 and TRBJ2-7, with a weak D call TRBD2 (6 bases). The CDR3 spans 15 residues. Between the trimmed V and J ends, which lost 7 bases and 2 bases, there was a span of 18 bases. Germline lookup yields CDR1 MGHRA and CDR2 YSYEKL. This chain's CDR3 is CASTPQGGSTYEQYF. For the CDR3, the DNA is TGCGCCAGCACGCCCCAGGGAGGTAGTACCTACGAGCAGTACTTC.

The chain carries TRBV25-1 and TRBJ2-5, with 8 positions matching TRBD2. V lost 1 base and J lost 5; bases outside the gene matches: 12. The germline CDR1 and CDR2 sequences are MGHDK and SYGVNS. CDR3 length equals 17 residues. The CDR3: CASSEFGGLAGSETQYF. Here the CDR3 DNA reads TGTGCCAGCAGTGAATTCGGGGGCCTAGCGGGTTCGGAGACCCAGTACTTC.

This clone was counted between two and nine times. The V gene is TRBV6-1, the J gene TRBJ1-1; unclear D gene. CDR3 length: 13 amino acids. Germline CDR1 MNHNS, CDR2 SASEGT. Trimming left V 4 bases short and J 5 bases short, with 11 bases between. The CDR3 DNA reads as TGTGCCAGCAGTGGGACCCCTGGAACTGAAGCTTTCTTT. The encoded protein is CASSGTPGTEAFF.

This chain joins TRBV27 and TRBJ1-5; perhaps TRBD1 as D (5 bases). Trimming shortened V by 7 bases and J by 1 base, and 17 bases separated the two germline ends. The CDR3 extends over 16 amino acids. CDR1 is MNHEY, CDR2 SMNVEV, per germline (reference sequence). The CDR3 nucleotides read TGTGCCAGCACCGGGTGGCCCAGGGAAAGCAATCAGCCCCAGCATTTT. Translation: CASTGWPRESNQPQHF.

V and J are TRBV5-4 and TRBJ2-1; 10 bases are shared with TRBD2. V lost 4 bases and J lost 1; bases outside the gene matches: 8. CDR1 and CDR2 from the germline V gene are SGHNT and YYREEE (reference sequence). The CDR3 consists of 17 residues. This CDR3 is CASSPSGGVFSYNEQFF. The CDR3 DNA reads TGTGCCAGCAGCCCCAGCGGGGGGGTATTTTCCTACAATGAGCAGTTCTTC.

This clone has only one observation. This sequence joins TRBV5-1 and TRBJ2-1; 11 positions match TRBD2. The germline V gene encodes CDR1 SGHRS and CDR2 YFSETQ. The length of the CDR3 is 18 residues. J was trimmed by 1 base and V by 0 bases; bases with no gene match: 6. In DNA form, the CDR3 reads TGCGCCAGCAGCTTGGGACTAGCGGGACTAGGGTCCTACAATGAGCAGTTCTTC. It yields the protein CASSLGLAGLGSYNEQFF.